The source of this T cell receptor beta chain is a study of blood T cell repertoires in COVID-19. The overall study: Italy, Spain and the United States were the sources of the convalescent and acute COVID-19 samples.

This clone was found a few times. Per the original methods: Nucleated cell counts were estimated from reference gene primer amplification. Sequencing was performed with immunoSEQ multiplex PCR; in TCRdb, only in-frame clones are kept and a portion is missing. For V, J and clone size, that table is used; D and trimming come from the DNA. The data show 300,000 or so clones, more than 85% seen once. Enrollment of patients from Seattle took place during active infection, with longitudinal follow-up. The V gene's germline CDR1 is LGHDT and CDR2 YNNKEL (reference sequence). There are 16 residues in the CDR3. Trimming cost V 0 bases and J 1 base, with 13 bases left between them.

The sample consisted of peripheral blood. The rearrangement uses TRBV3-1 (or the pseudogene TRBV3-2) and TRBJ2-7; a weak D match, TRBD2 (6 bases). The TCR sequence derives from a woman between 25 and 40 years old with COVID-19, enrolled during active disease. CDR3 DNA: TGTGCCAGCAGCCAAGATTACCCGGGACTTTCCTACGAGCAGTACTTC. Translation: CASSQDYPGLSYEQYF.